A single sample is the source of the 21 T cell receptor beta chains below, sequenced in a study of relationships among human T cell subsets. Memory T cells were selected with anti-CD45RO beads from the CD45RA-negative fraction. From mRNA, alpha and beta CDR3 regions were amplified using semiquantitative ARM-PCR. Exponential amplification used communal superprimers after tagged nested gene-specific primers in ARM-PCR. In TCRdb, the multiplex PCR reads were re-called with MiXCR into one record per CDR3 protein. The table shows thousands of distinct CDR3 sequences, with roughly 54% occurring only once. The sample comprised memory T cells sorted from blood. The receptors derive from a man between 35 and 55 years old in good health.

This clonotype was counted only a few times. The chain has TRBV30 and TRBJ1-2, with D unresolved. Between the trimmed V and J ends, which lost 0 bases and 7 bases, there was a span of 24 bases. CDR3 length: 17 residues. CDR1 GTSNPN and CDR2 SVGIG come from the germline V gene (reference sequence). CDR3 coding DNA: TGTGCCTGGAGTGTAAGCTCTTCGGCCCGGTCTCCCGCTGGCTACACCTTC. Amino acids: CAWSVSSSARSPAGYTF.

The rearrangement uses TRBV19 and TRBJ2-2; D call uncertain. Germline V gives CDR1 LNHDA, CDR2 SQIVND (reference sequence). Trimming took off 3 bases at V and 6 bases at J, with 11 bases between the two ends. CDR3 length equals 14 residues. The CDR3 DNA reads TGTGCCAGTAGTATGGGTAGGGTTGCCGGGGAGCTGTTTTTT. It translates to CASSMGRVAGELFF.

In its sample, this clonotype was seen once. The chain carries TRBV29-1 and TRBJ2-5; D is unresolved. V lost 2 bases to trimming and J lost 4 bases, with 11 bases between them. Germline V gene sequence: CDR1 SQVTM, CDR2 ANQGSEA. The CDR3 covers 13 residues. The DNA of the CDR3 is TGCAGCGTTGAAAAAAACTTGGGAGAGACCCAGTACTTC. Its translation: CSVEKNLGETQYF.

This clonotype came up a few times. J is TRBJ1-2 and V is TRBV2, with D maybe TRBD1 (6 bases). V lost 6 bases and J lost 4, with 9 bases in between. This CDR3 region has 12 residues. The V gene's germline CDR1 is SNHLY and CDR2 FYNNEI. The CDR3 sequence: CASRDRLYGYTF. The CDR3 DNA sequence: TGTGCCAGCAGGGACAGACTCTATGGCTACACCTTC.

In its sample, this clonotype was seen a few times. V and J are TRBV11-2 and TRBJ2-1; D tentatively fits TRBD1 or TRBD2 (5 bases each). V was clipped by 2 bases and J by 10 bases, with 21 bases between them. Germline CDR1 is SGHAT and CDR2 is FQNNGV. CDR3 length: 16 amino acids. CDR3 sequence reads: CASSLTLGTGLGEQFF. For the CDR3, the DNA is TGTGCCAGCAGCTTAACTCTCGGGACCGGCCTTGGGGAGCAGTTCTTC.

The chain recombines TRBV29-1 with TRBJ1-2; no reliable D call. CDR1 is SQVTM, CDR2 ANQGSEA, per germline. V dropped 3 bases and J dropped 2 bases, with 7 bases sitting between them. This CDR3 region has 12 residues. As DNA, the CDR3 is TGCAGCGTTGATTTACCCAACTATGGCTACACCTTC. The encoded protein is CSVDLPNYGYTF. The full variable domain, completed using reference TRBV29-1 and TRBJ1-2, is SAVISQKPSRDICQRGTSLTIQCQVDSQVTMMFWYRQQPGQSLTLIATANQGSEATYESGFVIDKFPISRPNLTFSTLTVSNMSPEDSSIYLCSVDLPNYGYTFGSGTRLTVV.

The chain couples TRBV4-1 to TRBJ1-5; no firm D call. Per the germline V gene, CDR1 is MGHRA and CDR2 is YSYEKL. Deletions cut 0 bases from V and 5 bases from J, with 11 bases between. The CDR3 has 15 amino acids. This CDR3 is CASSQEWVPYQPQHF. In nucleotides, the CDR3 is TGCGCCAGCAGCCAAGAATGGGTCCCTTATCAGCCCCAGCATTTT.

The chain employs TRBV28 and TRBJ1-2; D possibly corresponds to TRBD1 (5 bases). The germline V and J ends were trimmed by 2 bases and 8 bases, with 18 bases remaining between them. From germline, CDR1 is MDHEN and CDR2 SYDVKM. The CDR3 runs to 15 residues. The CDR3 is CASSLRGQGLGGYTF. DNA for the CDR3: TGTGCCAGCAGTTTAAGAGGCCAGGGTTTAGGGGGCTACACCTTC.

The rearrangement uses TRBV28 and TRBJ1-1, with D unclear. There are 11 residues in the CDR3. V was pared by 9 bases and J by 0 bases, with 5 bases between. Looked up from germline, CDR1 is MDHEN and CDR2 is SYDVKM. Here the CDR3 DNA reads TGTGCCAGTATCATGAACACTGAAGCTTTCTTT. As protein: CASIMNTEAFF.

This clonotype was counted a few times. The chain employs TRBV29-1 and TRBJ2-1, with 7 bases fitting TRBD2. V was pared by 2 bases and J by 0 bases, with 4 bases of the junction left unmatched. Germline CDR1 SQVTM, CDR2 ANQGSEA. The CDR3 runs to 15 residues. CDR3 sequence: CSVELSGASYNEQFF. In DNA, the CDR3 is TGCAGCGTTGAACTCAGCGGGGCCTCCTACAATGAGCAGTTCTTC.

The chain is built from TRBV5-1 and TRBJ2-5, with D perhaps being TRBD1 or TRBD2 (5 bases each). The germline V gene has CDR1 SGHRS and CDR2 YFSETQ. With 4 bases removed from V and 1 base from J, the gap between germline ends came to 11 bases. The CDR3 totals 14 residues. CDR3 nucleotide sequence: TGCGCCAGCAGCCGGGACGGGATCCAAGAGACCCAGTACTTC. This gives the protein CASSRDGIQETQYF.

The CDR3 loop is CSAPGGQGHTNYGYTF. The CDR3 DNA is TGCAGTGCTCCAGGAGGACAGGGACACACTAACTATGGCTACACCTTC. The chain combines TRBV20-1 with TRBJ1-2, with 8 bases lining up with TRBD1. Germline CDR1 reads DFQATT; CDR2 reads SNEGSKA (reference sequence). The V segment lost 5 bases and the J segment 0 bases; nucleotides outside the gene matches: 11. The CDR3 is 16 residues long.

For the CDR3, the DNA is TGTGCCAGCAGCCCCAGGGGACAGGGGGCTAATTCACCCCTCCACTTT. It is translated as CASSPRGQGANSPLHF. The chain is built from TRBV7-9 and TRBJ1-6, with TRBD1 matching 12 bases. The ends lost 5 bases at V and 6 bases at J; junction bases unmatched: 5. The length of the CDR3 is 16 residues. In germline, CDR1 is SEHNR, CDR2 FQNEAQ (reference sequence).

The rearrangement joins TRBV7-8 to TRBJ2-5; D ambiguous. Germline values: CDR1 SGHVS, CDR2 FQNEAQ. This CDR3 region has 14 residues. With 6 bases removed from V and 2 bases from J, the gap between germline ends came to 13 bases. As DNA, the CDR3 is TGTGCCAGCAGACCCCAAAGCCCGCAAGAGACCCAGTACTTC. The encoded protein is CASRPQSPQETQYF.

This chain joins TRBV11-2 and TRBJ2-3; the D is unclear. Germline values: CDR1 SGHAT, CDR2 FQNNGV. CDR3 length: 12 amino acids. Trimming removed 5 bases at V and 0 bases at J, with 3 bases between. The CDR3 DNA is TGTGCCAGCAGCCGGAGCACAGATACGCAGTATTTT. Translated: CASSRSTDTQYF.

The chain joins TRBV4-1 to TRBJ1-5; no definite D call. The V gene lost 4 bases and the J gene lost 4 bases, with 8 bases spanning the gap. Germline CDR1 is MGHRA and CDR2 is YSYEKL. CDR3 length: 13 residues. This chain's CDR3 is CASSPGLNQPQHF. The CDR3, as DNA: TGCGCCAGCAGCCCCGGACTGAATCAGCCCCAGCATTTT.

This sequence joins TRBV12-3 or TRBV12-4 and TRBJ1-5; D ambiguous. The V end lost 6 bases, the J end lost 7 bases, and 13 bases lay between the germline ends. There are 13 residues in the CDR3. The CDR3 is CASSSTSGQPQHF. CDR3 nucleotides: TGTGCCAGCAGCTCAACCAGTGGGCAGCCCCAGCATTTT.

This clonotype came up once. The chain joins TRBV4-2 to TRBJ2-1, with D uncertain. V was trimmed by 1 base and J by 4 bases, leaving 14 bases between them. Germline V gene data show CDR1 as LGHNA and CDR2 as YNFKEQ. The CDR3 consists of 16 residues. CDR3 DNA sequence: TGTGCCAGCAGCCAAGCCCGCCGCCCGGAGTACAATGAGCAGTTCTTC. Its translation: CASSQARRPEYNEQFF.

The genes are TRBV11-2 and TRBJ1-1; 9 bases match TRBD1. The CDR3 totals 16 residues. V lost 4 bases and J lost 3; bases outside the gene matches: 9. Germline lookup yields CDR1 SGHAT and CDR2 FQNNGV. CDR3 DNA: TGTGCCAGCAGCTATTCGCCCGGACAGGGGTACACTGAAGCTTTCTTT. Encoded protein: CASSYSPGQGYTEAFF.

V gene TRBV28 combines with J gene TRBJ1-4; no definite D call. From germline, CDR1 is MDHEN and CDR2 SYDVKM. V was pared by 2 bases and J by 8 bases, with 9 bases between. The CDR3 loop spans 13 amino acids. The CDR3 DNA reads as TGTGCCAGCAGTTTACGGGCGAGGGAAAAACTGTTTTTT. It specifies CASSLRAREKLFF.

V usage is TRBV7-8 and J usage is TRBJ2-7; 7 nucleotides match TRBD2. V shed 2 bases, J shed 2 bases, and the junction held 15 bases outside the gene matches. From germline, CDR1 is SGHVS and CDR2 FQNEAQ. CDR3 length equals 18 residues. CDR3 coding DNA: TGTGCCAGCAGCTTAATTCAGCCCAGCGGGGTTTCCCCCTACGAGCAGTACTTC. This gives the protein CASSLIQPSGVSPYEQYF.